This T cell receptor (beta chain) was captured by sequencing in a study of cytotoxic CD8 clonotypes in ibrutinib-treated CLL (dated by TCRdb to the early 2020s). General notes on the study: In this cohort, approximately 15 patients were treatment-naive and ten to eleven were relapsed/refractory, while under 18 had unmutated IGHV. Responses were partial in some 24 patients and complete in 2; after median around 65 months follow-up, about 14 stayed in remission and roughly twelve progressed. The response samples were drawn at a median of approximately 12 months into treatment, with a range of roughly 6 to 36 months. On average, each sample had 255,043 productive templates and almost 95,000 productive rearrangements. Of the 90 or so participants in the trial, roughly 26 had longitudinal samples available. Cryopreserved peripheral blood mononuclear cells were obtained before treatment, at response, and at either sustained remission or disease progression.

General conclusions and limits of the study: Public clonotypes were found to be uncommon and were observed to contract or remain stable during treatment; the increase in clonality was shown to reflect expansion of private clonotypes at ibrutinib response. Lymph node repertoires were not examined, and the timing of sampling was not matched between patients in sustained remission and those whose disease progressed. Baseline clonality exceeded that of age-matched healthy donors and correlated strongly with circulating CD8+ T-cell counts. Clonality increased at ibrutinib response, stayed stable in sustained remission, and fell back toward baseline at progression.

Each clonotype received, on average, about 10x coverage in deep resolution sequencing performed on a MiSeq, where the target depth lay between 1 in 1 million and 1 in 200,000 T cells. TCR beta libraries were generated with the immunoSEQ hsTCRB Kit. The original pipeline was this. ImmunoSEQ Data Assistant and ImmunoSEQ Analyzer were used for data analysis, and V, D and J genes were assigned according to IMGT definitions. Clonality was computed as one minus normalized Shannon entropy of productive rearrangement frequencies, ranging from 0 to 1. Only overrepresented clonotypes making up at least 0.05% of each patient's repertoire were included in the public clonotype analysis. About twelve repertoires from age-matched healthy donors, obtained from immuneACCESS, served as clonality controls. TCRdb carries this immuneACCESS record with in-frame sequences only. Its versions omit some clonotypes, under half of them owing to an unresolved V gene in the studies checked, with the rest unexplained. V, J and clone size reflect that table, while D and trimming were determined from the DNA. The sample yields about 310,000 clones; roughly 85% were counted once. Of the sample, 5% to 7% is held by the ten largest clones.

This clone was counted only a few times. The antigen this receptor binds is unknown. It has no much larger one-base neighbor in the sample; base qualities were not kept. For TCR beta library preparation, approximately 2 micrograms of genomic DNA were isolated from cryopreserved PBMCs. Longitudinal blood samples from CLL patients on ibrutinib monotherapy underwent high-throughput TCR beta sequencing. The patients were enrolled in a single-center, open-label phase 2 trial of ibrutinib monotherapy. Unmatched junction bases come to 7, with V trimmed by 4 bases and J by 5 bases. Taken from cysteine to phenylalanine, the CDR3 has 15 residues. The sequence is cut down to CDR3 DNA, 45 bases in frame from base 1. Sequences LNHDA (CDR1) and SQIVND (CDR2) are obtained from the germline V gene (reference sequence).

Here the sequenced sample was PBMCs, taken before ibrutinib treatment. The V and J genes are TRBV19 and TRBJ1-4, with 7 bases aligning to TRBD1. The receptor was isolated from a human donor with chronic lymphocytic leukemia. The nucleotide sequence reads as follows: TGTGCCAGTAGTAAGTCGGGACAGCTAAATGAAAAACTGTTTTTT. Its coded protein is CASSKSGQLNEKLFF.